One T cell receptor (beta chain) is described in this entry. Antigen: not known. The data were taken from a study of shared clonotypes between healthy human individuals. Both subsets, CD45RA+ naive and CD45RA-negative memory, were split from the CD4+ cells. Findings and limits, study-wide: Naive subsets tended to show greater estimated richness than memory subsets. There were few donors, and this limited the genetic and exposure-history diversity represented.

Profiling relied on immunoSEQ multiplex PCR, and the TCRdb table lists in-frame clones only, not all of them. The data show around 1.6 million clones, 95% to 99% seen once. The clonotype originates from a young man in good health. Source material: naive CD4+ T cells sorted from blood. Subset: CD45RA+ positively selected.

The CDR3 sequence is CASSFVGRGETQYF. CDR3 bases: TGTGCCAGCAGTTTTGTGGGCAGGGGAGAGACCCAGTACTTC. The chain uses TRBV28 and TRBJ2-5; possibly TRBD1 for D (6 bases). V was cut by 3 bases and J by 4 bases, with 12 bases left in between. This CDR3 region has 14 residues. CDR1 is MDHEN, CDR2 SYDVKM, per germline.